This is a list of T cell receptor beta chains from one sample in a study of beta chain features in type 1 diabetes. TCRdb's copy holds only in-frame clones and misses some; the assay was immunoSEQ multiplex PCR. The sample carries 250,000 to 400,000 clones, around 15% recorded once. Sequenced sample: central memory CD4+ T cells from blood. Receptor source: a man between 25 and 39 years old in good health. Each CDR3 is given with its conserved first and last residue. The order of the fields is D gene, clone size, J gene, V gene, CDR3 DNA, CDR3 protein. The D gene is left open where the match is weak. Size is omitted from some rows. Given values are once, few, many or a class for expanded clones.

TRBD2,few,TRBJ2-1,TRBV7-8,TGTGCCAGCAGCTTAGTAGCGGGAAACTACAATGAGCAGTTCTTC,CASSLVAGNYNEQFF
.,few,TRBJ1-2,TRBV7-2,TGTGCCAGCAGCACCCGACGGGGAGACTATGGCTACACCTTC,CASSTRRGDYGYTF
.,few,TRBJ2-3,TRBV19,TGTGCCAGCTATGGAGGGCCGGACAACACAGATACGCAGTATTTT,CASYGGPDNTDTQYF
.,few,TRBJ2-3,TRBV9,TGTGCCAGCAGCGTAGCTAGCACACCCCCGCCAGGAGATACGCAGTATTTT,CASSVASTPPPGDTQYF
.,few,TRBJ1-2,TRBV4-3,TGCGCCAGCAGCCAAGCTAACGACTATGGCTACACCTTC,CASSQANDYGYTF
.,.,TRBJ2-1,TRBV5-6,TGTGCCAGCAGACTTTTGGGGGGTAACAATGAGCAGTTCTTC,CASRLLGGNNEQFF
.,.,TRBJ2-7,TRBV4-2,TGTGCCAGCAGCCAAGTTTTCGGCCTCGAGCAGTACTTC,CASSQVFGLEQYF
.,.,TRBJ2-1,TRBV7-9,TGTGCCAGCAGCCCAACAGGGTACAATGAGCAGTTCTTC,CASSPTGYNEQFF
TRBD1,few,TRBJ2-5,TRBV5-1,TGCGCCAGCAGGTTAGGGACAGAGGAGACCCAGTACTTC,CASRLGTEETQYF
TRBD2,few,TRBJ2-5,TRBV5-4,TGTGCCAGCAGCACGGGACTAGCGGGAGGGCCTGAGGAGACCCAGTACTTC,CASSTGLAGGPEETQYF
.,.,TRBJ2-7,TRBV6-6,TGTGCCAGCAGCCCCTCGGGGTTCCCTAGCTCCTACGAGCAGTACTTC,CASSPSGFPSSYEQYF
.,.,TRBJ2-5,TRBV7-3,TGTGCCAGCAGCTTAACTCTATCCCGTCAAGAGACCCAGTACTTC,CASSLTLSRQETQYF
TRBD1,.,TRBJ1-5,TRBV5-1,TGCGCCAGCAGCTTGGCTTACAACAGACAGGGGAATCAGCCCCAGCATTTT,CASSLAYNRQGNQPQHF
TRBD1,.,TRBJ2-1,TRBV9,TGTGCCAGCAGCGTTGCGGGGACAGGGGGCAATGAGCAGTTCTTC,CASSVAGTGGNEQFF
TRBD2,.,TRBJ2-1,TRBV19,TGTGCCAGTACCGTACTAGCGGGAGTAGGTAATGAGCAGTTCTTC,CASTVLAGVGNEQFF